These 3 T cell receptor beta chains were sequenced from one sample in a study of Ad26.COV2.S vaccination and SARS-CoV-2 variants. Generated by immunoSEQ multiplex PCR, the TCRdb table keeps only in-frame clones and is missing some. Altogether roughly 350,000 clones are present, roughly 91% being singletons, with the ten largest covering around 5%. Stated treatment: 15 to 20 received Ad26.COV2.S at low or high dose, single or two shots; about 5 received placebo; per-sample allocation not given. On day 63 after the first injection, vaccine and placebo recipients gave samples. This material consisted of peripheral blood, taken in a trial of Ad26.COV2.S vaccine versus placebo. The source of these receptors is a person between 18 and 65 years old who received the Ad26.COV2.S COVID-19 vaccine or a placebo.

The rearrangement joins TRBV4-2 to TRBJ1-4; unclear D gene. The germline V gene has CDR1 LGHNA and CDR2 YNFKEQ. CDR3 length: 13 residues. Trimming cost V 3 bases and J 6 bases, with 8 bases left between them. CDR3 sequence reads: CASSQPPHEKLFF. The CDR3 region has the DNA TGTGCCAGCAGCCAGCCCCCTCATGAAAAACTGTTTTTT.

This chain connects TRBV7-2 to TRBJ1-1; no clear D. The CDR3 is 14 residues long. Germline lookup yields CDR1 SGHTA and CDR2 FQGNSA. Trimming cost V 0 bases and J 7 bases, with 12 bases left between them. The CDR3, as DNA: TGTGCCAGCAGCTTAGCCCGGGTGAGGAGTGAAGCTTTCTTT. It codes for CASSLARVRSEAFF.

The rearrangement joins TRBV6-1 to TRBJ2-2; possibly TRBD1 or TRBD2 for D (6 bases each). This CDR3 is built from 15 residues. Trimming took 3 bases from V and 5 from J, leaving 13 bases between them. Germline CDR1 is MNHNS and CDR2 is SASEGT. CDR3: CASSDRGRGTGELFF. DNA of the CDR3: TGTGCCAGCAGTGACCGGGGGCGCGGAACCGGGGAGCTGTTTTTT.